The sequence of this T cell receptor (beta chain) was determined in a study of metastatic and nonmetastatic thyroid tumors. Overall study: Patients with malignant and benign thyroid disease provided blood and tumor or nodule tissue, whose repertoires were compared.

General study points: Reported TCR beta diversity, measured in blood and tumor, was significantly higher for malignant thyroid tumors than for benign nodules.

Until they underwent thyroid surgery, no patient had received any treatment. Germline V gene sequence: CDR1 DFQATT, CDR2 SNEGSKA (reference sequence). The CDR3 runs 14 residues. The germline V and J ends were trimmed by 3 bases and 10 bases, with 16 bases remaining between them. Concerning this clone itself: Antigen specificity is unknown.

Original data processing: CDR3 differences across clinicopathological groups were used to build a distant-metastasis classifier for papillary thyroid cancer. TCRdb re-called clones from the PCR reads using MiXCR. The V and J calls reflect TCRdb's pipeline rather than the authors' work. The sample has 13,000 or so clones; more than 20% are singletons. The source is a female donor with papillary thyroid cancer or a benign thyroid nodule (not recorded which). Some clones in this sample may be carry-over from other donors' samples. This chain connects TRBV20-1 to TRBJ1-6; perhaps TRBD1 as D (6 bases). Sequencing input: adjacent normal tissue. The CDR3 loop is CSARGTGWGSPLHF. The CDR3 nucleotides read TGCAGTGCTAGGGGAACAGGGTGGGGATCACCCCTCCACTTT.